This TCR beta chain was identified in a study of Graves' ophthalmopathy and Graves' hyperthyroidism. CDR1 and CDR2 from the germline V gene are SQVTM and ANQGSEA. The CDR3 has 13 amino acids. Transcripts of RNA were the source for amplifying TCR beta CDR3 regions. The workflow started with a first-round RT-PCR run with HTBI primers and then moved on to a second-round multiplex PCR. A single record per CDR3 protein comes from TCRdb applying MiXCR to the multiplex PCR reads. The sample records approximately 700,000 distinct CDR3 sequences, 35% to 50% being singletons. As concerns this clonotype: In this CDR3 the conserved last residue, phenylalanine or tryptophan, is missing, so a read error is likely.

The chain has TRBV29-1 and TRBJ1-1; D is perhaps TRBD1 (6 bases). The clonotype originates from an adult man with Graves' ophthalmopathy. Sequenced material: peripheral blood. The CDR3 spells CSVGDTMNTEAFC. The CDR3 DNA reads TGCAGCGTTGGGGACACCATGAACACTGAGGCTTTCTGT.